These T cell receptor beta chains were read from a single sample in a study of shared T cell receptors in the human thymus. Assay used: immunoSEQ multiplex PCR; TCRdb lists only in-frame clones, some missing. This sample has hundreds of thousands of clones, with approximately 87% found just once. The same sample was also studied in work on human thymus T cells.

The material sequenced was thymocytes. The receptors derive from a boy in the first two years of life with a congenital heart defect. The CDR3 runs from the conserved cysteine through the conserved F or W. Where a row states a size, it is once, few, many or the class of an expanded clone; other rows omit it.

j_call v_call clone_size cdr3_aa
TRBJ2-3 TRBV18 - CASSPPRGSGDSTDTQYF
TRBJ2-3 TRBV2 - CASSEARRDTQYF
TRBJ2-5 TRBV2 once CATGTSGARLQETQYF
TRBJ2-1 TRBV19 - CASSRTGKGSYNEQFF
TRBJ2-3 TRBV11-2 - CASSPTSGSGDTQYF
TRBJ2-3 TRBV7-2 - CASTTLGSGRVYRGTQYF
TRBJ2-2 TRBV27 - CASSLYGRGGTGELFF
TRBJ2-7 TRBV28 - CASSLWTGAYEQYF
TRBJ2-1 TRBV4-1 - CASSHGRRASYNEQFF
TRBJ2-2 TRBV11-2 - CASRGREGPGGLFF
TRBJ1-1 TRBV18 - CASSPRGARTEAFF
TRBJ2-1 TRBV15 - CATSREPGAGGDEQFF
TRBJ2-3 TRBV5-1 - CASSFETSDLGTQYF
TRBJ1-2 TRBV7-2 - CASSAQRGSPNYGYTF
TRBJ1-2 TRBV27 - CASSPTTMTGLSVYGYTF
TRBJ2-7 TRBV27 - CASSLSGALAGGTYEQYF
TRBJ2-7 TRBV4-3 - CASSQHSCCRDRGMCEQYF
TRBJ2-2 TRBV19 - CASSIPGTHNTGELFF
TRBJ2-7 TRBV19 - CASSIQPPLETGDGSEQYF
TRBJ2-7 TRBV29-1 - CSVDTQGGVYEQYF
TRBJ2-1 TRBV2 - CASSGLSGRPYNEQFF
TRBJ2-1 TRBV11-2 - CASSLMRQGNEQFF
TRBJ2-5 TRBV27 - CASSFSGTGPQSAQYF
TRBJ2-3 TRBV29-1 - CSVEAPENTDTQYF
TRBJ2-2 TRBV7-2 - CASSLAGEAGELFF
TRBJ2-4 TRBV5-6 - CASSLTSGGPLAKNIQYF
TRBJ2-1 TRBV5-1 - CASRKQTGLRKNEQFF